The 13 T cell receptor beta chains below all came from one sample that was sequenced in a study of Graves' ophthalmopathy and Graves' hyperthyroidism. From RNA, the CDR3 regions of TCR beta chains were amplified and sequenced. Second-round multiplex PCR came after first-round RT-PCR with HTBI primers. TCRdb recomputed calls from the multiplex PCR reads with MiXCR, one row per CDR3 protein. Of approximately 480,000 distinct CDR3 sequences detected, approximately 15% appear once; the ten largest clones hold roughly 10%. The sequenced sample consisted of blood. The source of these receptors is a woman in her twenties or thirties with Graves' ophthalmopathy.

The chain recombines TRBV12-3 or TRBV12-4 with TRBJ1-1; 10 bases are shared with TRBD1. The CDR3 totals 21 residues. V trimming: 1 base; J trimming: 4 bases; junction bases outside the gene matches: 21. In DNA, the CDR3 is TGTGCCAGCAGTTTAGTGCGGGACAGGGGACTCGGGGTGACATGGGGCACTGAAGCTTTCTTT. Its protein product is CASSLVRDRGLGVTWGTEAFF.

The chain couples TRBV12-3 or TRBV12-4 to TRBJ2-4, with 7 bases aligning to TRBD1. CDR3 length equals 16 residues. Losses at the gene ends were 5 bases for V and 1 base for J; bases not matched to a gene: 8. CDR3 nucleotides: TGTGCCAGCAGTCCGACAGGGTTACCGGCCAAAAACATTCAGTACTTC. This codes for CASSPTGLPAKNIQYF.

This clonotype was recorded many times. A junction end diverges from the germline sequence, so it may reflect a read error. The CDR3 loop is CASSLTLGYQPQHF. The CDR3 nucleotides are TGTGCCAGCAGTTTAACGTTAGGTTATCAACCCCAGCATTTT. V and J are TRBV27 and TRBJ1-5, with D unresolved. Looked up from germline, CDR1 is MNHEY and CDR2 is SMNVEV (reference sequence). The length of the CDR3 is 14 residues.

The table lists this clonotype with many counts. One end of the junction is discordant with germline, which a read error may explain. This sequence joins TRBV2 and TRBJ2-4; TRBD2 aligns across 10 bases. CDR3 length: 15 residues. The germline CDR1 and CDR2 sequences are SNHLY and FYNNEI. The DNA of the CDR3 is TGTGCCAGCGGGGCTAGCGGGAGAAGGAAAAACATTAAGTACTTC. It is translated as CASGASGRRKNIKYF.

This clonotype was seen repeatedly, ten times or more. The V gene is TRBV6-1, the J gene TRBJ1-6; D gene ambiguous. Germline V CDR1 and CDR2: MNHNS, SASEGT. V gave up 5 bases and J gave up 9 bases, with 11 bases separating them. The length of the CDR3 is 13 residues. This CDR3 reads CASSHVGISPLHF. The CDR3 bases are TGTGCCAGCAGTCATGTGGGGATTTCACCCCTCCACTTT.

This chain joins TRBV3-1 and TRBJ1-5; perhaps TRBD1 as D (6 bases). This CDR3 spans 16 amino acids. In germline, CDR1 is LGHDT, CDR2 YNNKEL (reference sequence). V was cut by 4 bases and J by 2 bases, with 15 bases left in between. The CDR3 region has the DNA TGTGCCAGCAGCCCGGCCCAGGGGTTCGGCAATCAGCCCCAGCATTTT. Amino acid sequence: CASSPAQGFGNQPQHF. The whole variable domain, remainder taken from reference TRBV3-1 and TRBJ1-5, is DTAVSQTPKYLVTQMGNDKSIKCEQNLGHDTMYWYKQDSKKFLKIMFSYNNKELIINETVPNRFSPKSPDKAHLNLHINSLELGDSAVYFCASSPAQGFGNQPQHFGDGTRLSIL.

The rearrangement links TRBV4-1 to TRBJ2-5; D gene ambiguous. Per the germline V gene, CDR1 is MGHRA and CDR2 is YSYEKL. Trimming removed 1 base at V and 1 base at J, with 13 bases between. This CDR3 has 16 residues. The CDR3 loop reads CASSQGPWAAQETQYF. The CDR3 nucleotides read TGCGCCAGCAGCCAAGGTCCGTGGGCAGCCCAAGAGACCCAGTACTTC.

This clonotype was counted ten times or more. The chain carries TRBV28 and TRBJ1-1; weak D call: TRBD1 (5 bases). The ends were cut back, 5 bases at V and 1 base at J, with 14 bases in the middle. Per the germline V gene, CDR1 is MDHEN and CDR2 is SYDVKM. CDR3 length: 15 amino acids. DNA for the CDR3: TGTGCCAGCAGTCCGGCGGGGCCCGGGAACACTGAAGCTTTCTTT. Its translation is CASSPAGPGNTEAFF.

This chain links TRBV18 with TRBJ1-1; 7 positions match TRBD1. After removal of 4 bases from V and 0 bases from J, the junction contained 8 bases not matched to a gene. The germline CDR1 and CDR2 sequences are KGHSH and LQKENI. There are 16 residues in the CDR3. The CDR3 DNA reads TGTGCCAGCTCACGAACGACAGGGCACTTGAACACTGAAGCTTTCTTT. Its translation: CASSRTTGHLNTEAFF.

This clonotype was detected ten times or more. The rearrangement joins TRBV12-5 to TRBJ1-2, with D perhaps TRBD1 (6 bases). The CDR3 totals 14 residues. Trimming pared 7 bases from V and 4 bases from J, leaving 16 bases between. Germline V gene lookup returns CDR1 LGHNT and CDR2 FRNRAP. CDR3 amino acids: CASALGTGAYGYTF. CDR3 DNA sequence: TGTGCTAGTGCCTTGGGAACGGGGGCCTATGGCTACACCTTC.

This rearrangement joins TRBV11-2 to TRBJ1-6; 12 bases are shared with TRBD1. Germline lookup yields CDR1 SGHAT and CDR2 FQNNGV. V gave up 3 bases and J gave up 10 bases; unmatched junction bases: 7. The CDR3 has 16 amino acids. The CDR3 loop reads CASSLGDRGLKSPLHF. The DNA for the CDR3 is TGTGCCAGCAGCTTGGGGGACAGGGGGCTAAAGTCACCCCTCCACTTT. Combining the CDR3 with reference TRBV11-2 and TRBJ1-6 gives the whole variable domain EAGVAQSPRYKIIEKRQSVAFWCNPISGHATLYWYQQILGQGPKLLIQFQNNGVVDDSQLPKDRFSAERLKGVDSTLKIQPAKLEDSAVYLCASSLGDRGLKSPLHFGNGTRLTVT.

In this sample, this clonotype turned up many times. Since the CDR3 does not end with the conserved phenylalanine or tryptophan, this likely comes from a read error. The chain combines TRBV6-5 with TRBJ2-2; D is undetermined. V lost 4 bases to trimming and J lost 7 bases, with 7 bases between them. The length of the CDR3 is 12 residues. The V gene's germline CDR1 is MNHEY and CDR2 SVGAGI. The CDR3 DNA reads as TGTGCCAGCAGTTCCTACTTCGGGGAGCTGTTTCTT. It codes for CASSSYFGELFL.

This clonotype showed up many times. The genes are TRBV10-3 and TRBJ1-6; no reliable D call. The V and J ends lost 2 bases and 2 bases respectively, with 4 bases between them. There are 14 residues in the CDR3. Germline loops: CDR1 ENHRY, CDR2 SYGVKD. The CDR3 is CAISEETYNSPLHF. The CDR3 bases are TGTGCCATCAGTGAGGAAACCTATAATTCACCCCTCCACTTT.